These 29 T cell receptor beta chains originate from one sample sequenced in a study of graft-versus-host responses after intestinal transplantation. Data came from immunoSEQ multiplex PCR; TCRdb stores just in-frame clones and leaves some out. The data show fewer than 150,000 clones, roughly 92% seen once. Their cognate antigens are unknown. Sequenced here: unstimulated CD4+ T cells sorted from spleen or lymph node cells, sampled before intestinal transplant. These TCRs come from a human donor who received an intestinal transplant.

The CDR3 sequence is CSVGGRFQETQYF. The CDR3 DNA reads TGCAGCGTTGGAGGCAGGTTCCAAGAGACCCAGTACTTC. The V call is TRBV29-1, the J call TRBJ2-5; no definite D call. The CDR3 totals 13 residues. Germline V gives CDR1 SQVTM, CDR2 ANQGSEA. V lost 4 bases, J lost 1 base, and 10 bases lay in between.

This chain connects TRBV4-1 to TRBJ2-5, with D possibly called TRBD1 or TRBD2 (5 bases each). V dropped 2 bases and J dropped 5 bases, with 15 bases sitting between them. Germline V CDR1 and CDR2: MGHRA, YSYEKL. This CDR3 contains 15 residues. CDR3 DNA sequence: TGCGCCAGCAGCCAATCCCACTGGGGGTGGGAGACCCAGTACTTC. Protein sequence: CASSQSHWGWETQYF.

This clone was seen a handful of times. The CDR3 nucleotides are TGTGCCAGCTTGACTCGGACCGGGAATTCACCCCTCCACTTT. Its translation: CASLTRTGNSPLHF. The gene calls are TRBV5-8 and TRBJ1-6; D unclear. The CDR3 runs to 14 residues. Germline V gives CDR1 SGHTS, CDR2 YDEGEE. V lost 7 bases and J 7 bases, leaving 15 bases between the germline ends.

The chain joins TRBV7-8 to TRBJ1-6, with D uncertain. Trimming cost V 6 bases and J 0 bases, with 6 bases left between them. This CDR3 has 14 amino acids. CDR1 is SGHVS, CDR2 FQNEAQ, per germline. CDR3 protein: CASRTSSYNSPLHF. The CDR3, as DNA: TGTGCCAGCAGAACGAGCTCCTATAATTCACCCCTCCACTTT.

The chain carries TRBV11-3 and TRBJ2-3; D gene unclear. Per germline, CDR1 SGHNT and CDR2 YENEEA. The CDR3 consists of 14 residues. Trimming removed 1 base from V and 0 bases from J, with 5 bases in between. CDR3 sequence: CASSLGRSTDTQYF. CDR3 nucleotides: TGTGCCAGCAGCTTAGGACGGAGCACAGATACGCAGTATTTT.

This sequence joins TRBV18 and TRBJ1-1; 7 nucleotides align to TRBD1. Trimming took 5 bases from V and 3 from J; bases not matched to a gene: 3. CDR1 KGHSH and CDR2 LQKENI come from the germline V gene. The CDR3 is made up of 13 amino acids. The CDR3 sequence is CASSTTGDTEAFF. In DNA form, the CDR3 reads TGTGCCAGCTCAACTACAGGGGACACTGAAGCTTTCTTT. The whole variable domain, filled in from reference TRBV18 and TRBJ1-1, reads NAGVMQNPRHLVRRRGQEARLRCSPMKGHSHVYWYRQLPEEGLKFMVYLQKENIIDESGMPKERFSAEFPKEGPSILRIQQVVRGDSAAYFCASSTTGDTEAFFGQGTRLTVV.

The CDR3 spells CSVSGLLYEQYF. The CDR3, as DNA: TGCAGCGTCTCAGGGCTCCTCTACGAGCAGTACTTC. The rearrangement uses TRBV29-1 and TRBJ2-7, with D possibly being TRBD1 (5 bases). Germline assignment: CDR1 SQVTM and CDR2 ANQGSEA. Trimming stripped 6 bases from V and 3 bases from J, with 12 bases between. The CDR3 extends over 12 amino acids.

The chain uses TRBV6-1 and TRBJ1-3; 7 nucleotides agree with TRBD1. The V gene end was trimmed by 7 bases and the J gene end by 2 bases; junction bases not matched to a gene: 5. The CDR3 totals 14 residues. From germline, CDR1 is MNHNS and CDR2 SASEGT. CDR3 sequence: CASKLTGTGNTIYF. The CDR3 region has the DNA TGTGCCAGCAAGTTGACAGGGACTGGAAACACCATATATTTT.

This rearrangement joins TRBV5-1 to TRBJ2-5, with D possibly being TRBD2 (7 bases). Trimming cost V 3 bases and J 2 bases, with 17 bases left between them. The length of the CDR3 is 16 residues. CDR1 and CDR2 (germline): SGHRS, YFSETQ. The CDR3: CASSSQGRGSQETQYF. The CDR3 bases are TGCGCCAGCAGCTCCCAGGGGCGGGGGTCTCAAGAGACCCAGTACTTC.

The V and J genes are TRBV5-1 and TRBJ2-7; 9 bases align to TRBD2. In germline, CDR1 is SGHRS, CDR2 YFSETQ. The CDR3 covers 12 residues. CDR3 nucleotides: TGCGCGAGCGGGGGGTCCGGATACGAGCAGTACTTC. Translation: CASGGSGYEQYF.

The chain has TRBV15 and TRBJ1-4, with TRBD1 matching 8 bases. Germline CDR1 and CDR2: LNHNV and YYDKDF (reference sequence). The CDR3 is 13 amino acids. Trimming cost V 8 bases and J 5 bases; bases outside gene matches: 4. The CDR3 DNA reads TGTGCCACCCGAAGGACAGGGAATGAAAAACTGTTTTTT. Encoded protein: CATRRTGNEKLFF.

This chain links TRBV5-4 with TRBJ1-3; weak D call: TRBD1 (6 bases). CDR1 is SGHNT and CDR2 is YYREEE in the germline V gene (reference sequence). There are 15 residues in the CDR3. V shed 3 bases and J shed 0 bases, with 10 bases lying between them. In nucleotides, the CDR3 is TGTGCCAGCAGCTCCCCAGGGGCCTCTGGAAACACCATATATTTT. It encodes CASSSPGASGNTIYF.

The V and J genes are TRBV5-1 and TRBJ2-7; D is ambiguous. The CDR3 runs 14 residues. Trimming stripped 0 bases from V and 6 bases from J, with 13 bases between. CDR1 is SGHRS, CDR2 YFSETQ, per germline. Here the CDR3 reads CASSLVPGVFEQYF. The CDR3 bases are TGCGCCAGCAGCTTGGTTCCAGGCGTCTTCGAGCAGTACTTC.

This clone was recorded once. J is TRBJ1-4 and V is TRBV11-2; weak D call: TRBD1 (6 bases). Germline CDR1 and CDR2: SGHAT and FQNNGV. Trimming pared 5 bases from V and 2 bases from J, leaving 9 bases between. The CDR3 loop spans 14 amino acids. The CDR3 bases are TGTGCCAGCAGCATAACAGGGACTAATGAAAAACTGTTTTTT. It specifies CASSITGTNEKLFF.

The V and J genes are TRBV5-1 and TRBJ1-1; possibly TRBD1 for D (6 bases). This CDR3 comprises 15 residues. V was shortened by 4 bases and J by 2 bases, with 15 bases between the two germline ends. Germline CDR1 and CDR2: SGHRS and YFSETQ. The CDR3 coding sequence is TGCGCCAGCAGCACCTCAACAGGGTCAAACACTGAAGCTTTCTTT. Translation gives CASSTSTGSNTEAFF.

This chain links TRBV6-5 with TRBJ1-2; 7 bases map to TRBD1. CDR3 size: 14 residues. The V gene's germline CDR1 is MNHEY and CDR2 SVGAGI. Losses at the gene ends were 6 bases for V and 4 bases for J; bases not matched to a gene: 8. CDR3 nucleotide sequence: TGTGCCAGCAGACTAGCGGGACAGCTCTATGGCTACACCTTC. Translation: CASRLAGQLYGYTF.

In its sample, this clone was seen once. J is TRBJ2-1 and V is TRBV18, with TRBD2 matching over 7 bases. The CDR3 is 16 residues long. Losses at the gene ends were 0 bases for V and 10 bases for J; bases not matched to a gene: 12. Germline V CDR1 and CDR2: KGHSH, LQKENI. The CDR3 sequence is CASSPPWTRGLREQFF. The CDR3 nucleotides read TGTGCCAGCTCACCACCGTGGACTAGAGGGTTGCGGGAGCAGTTCTTC.

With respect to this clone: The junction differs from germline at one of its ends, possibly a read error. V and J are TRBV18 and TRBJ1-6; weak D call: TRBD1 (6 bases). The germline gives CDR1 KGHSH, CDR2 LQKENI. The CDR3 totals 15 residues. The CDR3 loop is CASPPGNRDFSPLHF. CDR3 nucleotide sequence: TGTGCCAGCCCACCGGGGAACAGGGACTTTTCACCCCTCCACTTT. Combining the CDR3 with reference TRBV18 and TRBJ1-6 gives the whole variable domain NAGVMQNPRHLVRRRGQEARLRCSPMKGHSHVYWYRQLPEEGLKFMVYLQKENIIDESGMPKERFSAEFPKEGPSILRIQQVVRGDSAAYFCASPPGNRDFSPLHFGNGTRLTVT.

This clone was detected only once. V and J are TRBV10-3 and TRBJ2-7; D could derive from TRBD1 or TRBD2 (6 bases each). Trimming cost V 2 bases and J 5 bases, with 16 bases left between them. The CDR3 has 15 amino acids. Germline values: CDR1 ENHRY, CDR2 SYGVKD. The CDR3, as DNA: TGTGCCATCAGTGAGGGGGGGCAACGGGGGAACGAGCAGTACTTC. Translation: CAISEGGQRGNEQYF.

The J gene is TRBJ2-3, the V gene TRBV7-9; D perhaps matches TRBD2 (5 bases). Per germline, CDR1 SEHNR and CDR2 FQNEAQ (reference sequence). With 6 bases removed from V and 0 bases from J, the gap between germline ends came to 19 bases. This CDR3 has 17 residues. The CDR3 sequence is CASRPGFRGRSTDTQYF. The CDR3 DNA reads TGTGCCAGCAGGCCCGGCTTTCGAGGGCGAAGCACAGATACGCAGTATTTT.

The DNA of the CDR3 is TGTGCCAGCAGCTCTTGGGACAGGAACTACGAGCAGTACTTC. It is translated as CASSSWDRNYEQYF. The rearrangement links TRBV7-2 to TRBJ2-7, with 8 nucleotides matching TRBD1. V lost 4 bases, J lost 3 bases, and 5 bases stayed unmatched. There are 14 residues in the CDR3. Per germline, CDR1 SGHTA and CDR2 FQGNSA.

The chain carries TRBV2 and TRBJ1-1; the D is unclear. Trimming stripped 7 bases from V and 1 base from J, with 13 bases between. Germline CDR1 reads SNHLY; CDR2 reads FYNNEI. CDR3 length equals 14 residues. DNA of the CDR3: TGTGCCAGCATTAGAGCTCTCTCGAACACTGAAGCTTTCTTT. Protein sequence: CASIRALSNTEAFF.

The CDR3 DNA sequence: TGTGCCAGCAGCTTACGTTCGTGGGGGGTTGCCTATGGCTACACCTTC. It yields the protein CASSLRSWGVAYGYTF. This chain uses TRBV7-8 with TRBJ1-2; D possibly corresponds to TRBD1 (5 bases). The CDR3 length is 16 residues. Trimming pared 2 bases from V and 4 bases from J, leaving 17 bases between. Germline CDR1 is SGHVS and CDR2 is FQNEAQ. The variable domain in full, with the rest retrieved from reference TRBV7-8 and TRBJ1-2, is GAGVSQSPRYKVAKRGQDVALRCDPISGHVSLFWYQQALGQGPEFLTYFQNEAQLDKSGLPSDRFFAERPEGSVSTLKIQRTQQEDSAVYLCASSLRSWGVAYGYTFGSGTRLTVV.

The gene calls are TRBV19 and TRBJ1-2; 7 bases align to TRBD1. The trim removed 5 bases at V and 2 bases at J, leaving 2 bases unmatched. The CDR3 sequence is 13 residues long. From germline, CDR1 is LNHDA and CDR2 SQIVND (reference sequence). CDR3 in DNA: TGTGCCAGTAGTCAACAGGGGAACTATGGCTACACCTTC. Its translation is CASSQQGNYGYTF.

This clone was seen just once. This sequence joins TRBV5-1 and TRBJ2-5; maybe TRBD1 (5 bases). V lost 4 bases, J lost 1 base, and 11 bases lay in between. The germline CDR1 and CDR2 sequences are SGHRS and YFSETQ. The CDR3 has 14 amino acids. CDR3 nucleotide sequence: TGCGCCAGCAGCCCTGGACACCTCCAAGAGACCCAGTACTTC. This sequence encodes CASSPGHLQETQYF.

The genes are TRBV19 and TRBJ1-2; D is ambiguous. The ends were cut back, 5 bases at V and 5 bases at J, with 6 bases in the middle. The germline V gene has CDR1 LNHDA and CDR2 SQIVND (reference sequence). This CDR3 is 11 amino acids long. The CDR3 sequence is CASSLRYGYTF. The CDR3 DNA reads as TGTGCCAGTAGTCTCCGATATGGCTACACCTTC. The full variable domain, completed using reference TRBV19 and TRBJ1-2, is DGGITQSPKYLFRKEGQNVTLSCEQNLNHDAMYWYRQDPGQGLRLIYYSQIVNDFQKGDIAEGYSVSREKKESFPLTVTSAQKNPTAFYLCASSLRYGYTFGSGTRLTVV.

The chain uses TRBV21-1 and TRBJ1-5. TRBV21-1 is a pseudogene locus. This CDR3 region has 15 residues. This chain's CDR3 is CASNPFPGVNQPQHF. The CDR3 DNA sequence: TGTGCCAGCAATCCCTTTCCGGGGGTAAATCAGCCCCAGCATTTT.

The CDR3 bases are TGTGCCACCAGCAGAGATGGAGGCGAAAAACTGTTTTTT. Translation: CATSRDGGEKLFF. V and J are TRBV15 and TRBJ1-4; D is uncertain. With 0 bases removed from V and 8 bases from J, the gap between germline ends came to 7 bases. In germline, CDR1 is LNHNV, CDR2 YYDKDF (reference sequence). This CDR3 spans 13 amino acids.

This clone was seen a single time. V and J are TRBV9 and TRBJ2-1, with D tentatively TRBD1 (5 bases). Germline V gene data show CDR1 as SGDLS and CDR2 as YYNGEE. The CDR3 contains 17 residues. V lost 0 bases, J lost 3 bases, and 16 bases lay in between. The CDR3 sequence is CASSVGVGDRFYNEQFF. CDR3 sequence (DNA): TGTGCCAGCAGCGTAGGTGTTGGAGACAGATTCTACAATGAGCAGTTCTTC.